The 5 T cell receptor beta chains in this list originate from one sample, sequenced in a study of regulatory T cells in long-lasting Graves disease. Time point given: persistent/refractory GD, antithyroid drugs over 5 years with positive TRAb. From RNA extracted from PBMCs, the TCR library was made. Construction of TCR beta libraries relied on iRepertoire HTBI primers and on Arm-PCR targeting CDR3 regions. TCRdb analysed the multiplex PCR reads with MiXCR anew, one entry per CDR3 protein. The data show about 660,000 distinct CDR3 sequences, around 30% seen once. Material: peripheral blood mononuclear cells (PBMCs), obtained when the disease was refractory, from a patient treated with antithyroid drugs. The receptors stem from a female donor with Graves disease.

There are a few counts of this clonotype. V and J are TRBV27 and TRBJ1-2; D is perhaps TRBD1 (6 bases). Trimming shortened V by 3 bases and J by 8 bases, and 16 bases separated the two germline ends. This CDR3 spans 14 amino acids. The germline V gene has CDR1 MNHEY and CDR2 SMNVEV (reference sequence). CDR3 sequence (DNA): TGTGCCAGCAGTTTTGGGGGGGGCAGCGCCGGCTACACCTTC. It encodes CASSFGGGSAGYTF.

This clonotype has a count of ten or more. The V and J genes are TRBV12-3 or TRBV12-4 and TRBJ1-1, with D uncertain. The CDR3 is made up of 14 amino acids. V gave up 8 bases and J gave up 4 bases, with 17 bases separating them. CDR3 sequence: CASLREGFGTEAFF. CDR3 DNA sequence: TGTGCCAGCCTCCGGGAGGGATTTGGCACTGAAGCTTTCTTT.

This clonotype was recorded a few times. V usage is TRBV6-2 or TRBV6-3 and J usage is TRBJ2-7; unclear D gene. Trimming removed 3 bases at V and 2 bases at J, with 8 bases between. The germline CDR1 and CDR2 sequences are MNHEY and SVGEGT. The CDR3 sequence is 13 residues long. CDR3 in amino acids: CASSYLGTYEQYF. CDR3 in DNA: TGTGCCAGCAGTTATTTAGGGACCTACGAGCAGTACTTC.

The V gene is TRBV7-2, the J gene TRBJ1-1; tentative D call: TRBD1 (5 bases). V dropped 5 bases and J dropped 3 bases, with 13 bases sitting between them. Looked up from germline, CDR1 is SGHTA and CDR2 is FQGNSA. The CDR3 has 14 residues. The CDR3: CASSPPDRYTEAFF. DNA for the CDR3: TGTGCCAGCAGCCCCCCTGACAGATACACTGAAGCTTTCTTT. Combining the CDR3 with reference TRBV7-2 and TRBJ1-1 gives the whole variable domain GAGVSQSPSNKVTEKGKDVELRCDPISGHTALYWYRQSLGQGLEFLIYFQGNSAPDKSGLPSDRFSAERTGGSVSTLTIQRTQQEDSAVYLCASSPPDRYTEAFFGQGTRLTVV.

This clonotype was found a few times. The rearrangement joins TRBV3-1 to TRBJ1-2, with 9 bases aligning to TRBD1. The junction had 4 bases not matched to a gene; V was cut back by 7 bases and J by 4 bases. This CDR3 has 13 amino acids. Germline CDR1 is LGHDT and CDR2 is YNNKEL (reference sequence). The CDR3 DNA follows: TGTGCCAGCACTGGGGGACAGGGCTATGGCTACACCTTC. Its protein product is CASTGGQGYGYTF.